This entry lists 12 T cell receptor beta chains sequenced from one sample in a study of cytomegalovirus exposure and HLA in healthy donors. PCR was performed using 60 Vbeta and 13 Jbeta primers. Data came from immunoSEQ multiplex PCR; TCRdb stores just in-frame clones and leaves some out. The top ten hold 0.51% of the sample, which has about 140,000 clones, over 75% seen once. Sequencing input: PBMCs. These receptors came from a woman in her 40s in good health and CMV-seronegative.

V usage is TRBV6-6 and J usage is TRBJ2-5; 9 bases align to TRBD1. In germline, CDR1 is MNHNY, CDR2 SVGAGI (reference sequence). V shed 7 bases, J shed 4 bases, and the junction held 7 bases outside the gene matches. CDR3 length equals 14 residues. As DNA, the CDR3 is TGTGCCAGCAATTCCCCGGGACAGGGAGAGACCCAGTACTTC. Encoded protein: CASNSPGQGETQYF.

Turning to this clone: At one end, the junction sequence differs from germline, possibly due to a read error. V is TRBV7-9 and J is TRBJ1-2; TRBD1 matches at 9 bases. This CDR3 is 16 amino acids long. The V gene's germline CDR1 is SEHNR and CDR2 FQNEAQ (reference sequence). CDR3 bases: TGTTCCAGCAGCCAAGCGGCACAGGGGGCAAACTATGGCTACACCTTC. The encoded protein is CSSSQAAQGANYGYTF. Looking up the rest from reference TRBV7-9 and TRBJ1-2 gives the full variable domain: DTGVSQNPRHKITKRGQNVTFRCDPISEHNRLYWYRQTLGQGPEFLTYFQNEAQLEKSRLLSDRFSAERPKGSFSTLEIQRTEQGDSAMYLCSSSQAAQGANYGYTFGSGTRLTVV.

This clone has just one count. The V and J genes are TRBV11-3 and TRBJ1-1, with D uncertain. Germline V gene lookup returns CDR1 SGHNT and CDR2 YENEEA. The CDR3 sequence is 15 residues long. V was trimmed by 4 bases and J by 2 bases, leaving 14 bases between them. For the CDR3, the DNA is TGTGCCAGCAGCTCCCCGCTGGGTAGCAACACTGAAGCTTTCTTT. It yields the protein CASSSPLGSNTEAFF.

With regard to this clone: Mismatch with germline at one junction end may stem from a read error. The same CDR3 can be traced to other DNA sequences in this sample. The rearrangement links TRBV5-1 to TRBJ2-3; D possibly corresponds to TRBD2 (5 bases). The CDR3 spans 15 residues. Germline V gene lookup returns CDR1 SGHRS and CDR2 YFSETQ. CDR3 DNA: TGCGCCAGCAGCTTACCGACGGGGAGCACAGACACGCAGTATTTT. Encoded protein: CASSLPTGSTDTQYF.

This chain links TRBV10-1 with TRBJ1-2, with D possibly being TRBD1 (5 bases). Between the trimmed V and J ends, which lost 3 bases and 4 bases, there was a span of 9 bases. The CDR3 loop spans 13 amino acids. Germline V gene sequence: CDR1 WNHNN, CDR2 SYGVQD (reference sequence). The DNA of the CDR3 is TGCGCCAGCAGTGATACCGGGGGCTATGGCTACACCTTC. Residues: CASSDTGGYGYTF.

The genes are TRBV27 and TRBJ2-5; tentative D call: TRBD2 (5 bases). Germline V CDR1 and CDR2: MNHEY, SMNVEV (reference sequence). Trimming removed 5 bases at V and 5 bases at J, with 15 bases between. The length of the CDR3 is 14 residues. CDR3 nucleotides: TGTGCCAGCAGTGGGAGCTGGGTGAGCGAGACCCAGTACTTC. This sequence encodes CASSGSWVSETQYF.

This chain connects TRBV6-4 to TRBJ2-1, with TRBD2 matching 7 bases. Germline CDR1 is MRHNA and CDR2 is SNTAGT. This CDR3 region has 16 residues. V shed 2 bases, J shed 0 bases, and the junction held 4 bases outside the gene matches. This CDR3 reads CASSDLGGSSYNEQFF. Here the CDR3 DNA reads TGTGCCAGCAGTGACCTGGGCGGGAGCTCCTACAATGAGCAGTTCTTC.

This clone appeared a few times. The chain carries TRBV11-2 and TRBJ2-7; the D gene is possibly TRBD2 (7 bases). CDR1 is SGHAT and CDR2 is FQNNGV in the germline V gene. Between the trimmed V and J ends, which lost 3 bases and 7 bases, there was a span of 28 bases. This CDR3 region has 18 residues. The CDR3 region is CASSFRDRGRLGGGEQYF. Written as DNA, the CDR3 is TGTGCCAGCAGCTTCAGAGATCGGGGGAGGCTAGGGGGAGGGGAGCAGTACTTC.

The genes are TRBV27 and TRBJ1-2, with 8 positions matching TRBD1. CDR1 is MNHEY, CDR2 SMNVEV, per germline (reference sequence). J gave up 3 bases and V 3 bases, and 6 bases lay outside the gene matches. This CDR3 is 15 amino acids long. The CDR3 protein is CASSFGQGVDYGYTF. The DNA of the CDR3 is TGTGCCAGCAGTTTCGGACAGGGAGTTGACTATGGCTACACCTTC.

The CDR3 here is CAISEQGYYGYTF. CDR3 DNA sequence: TGTGCCATCAGTGAACAGGGCTACTATGGCTACACCTTC. This sequence joins TRBV10-3 and TRBJ1-2, with a weak D call TRBD1 (6 bases). Germline V gene lookup returns CDR1 ENHRY and CDR2 SYGVKD. CDR3 length equals 13 residues. The V end was cut by 3 bases, the J end by 3 bases, with 8 bases between.

The J gene is TRBJ1-5, the V gene TRBV6-6, with D perhaps matching TRBD1 (5 bases). This CDR3 is 16 amino acids long. Trimming left V 6 bases short and J 6 bases short, with 21 bases between. Germline CDR1 and CDR2: MNHNY and SVGAGI (reference sequence). The CDR3 sequence: CASSPYRQGGVQPQHF. CDR3 DNA: TGTGCCAGCAGCCCCTATCGGCAGGGCGGGGTTCAGCCCCAGCATTTT.

The chain links TRBV11-2 to TRBJ1-1; 7 bases align to TRBD1. The germline V gene encodes CDR1 SGHAT and CDR2 FQNNGV. The CDR3 extends over 14 amino acids. With V trimmed by 3 bases and J by 4 bases, 5 bases remained unmatched. The CDR3 loop is CASSFGPGGTEAFF. The CDR3 DNA reads TGTGCCAGCAGCTTTGGGCCAGGGGGCACTGAAGCTTTCTTT.